Each of the 28 T cell receptor beta chains below was sequenced from the same sample in a study of HIV-infected patients and healthy controls. Reverse transcription used around 500 ng RNA and constant-region primers for alpha and beta. Separate chain-specific third strand synthesis with multiplexing indices produced the alpha and beta libraries. Using its own MiXCR run on the 5' RACE reads, TCRdb lists one record per CDR3 protein. Of about 15,000 distinct CDR3 sequences in the sample, 6% to 9% were seen once. Whole blood was used without fractionation, so all unsorted peripheral T cells were included. The specimen sequenced was blood. The receptors derive from an adult in good health.

This clonotype has ten or more counts. The V gene is TRBV4-3, the J gene TRBJ2-7; D is ambiguous. This CDR3 spans 15 amino acids. The V end was cut by 3 bases, the J end by 2 bases, with 14 bases between. Germline V gives CDR1 LGHNA, CDR2 YSLEER. The CDR3 loop is CASSHRPTDTYEQYF. The CDR3 coding sequence is TGCGCCAGCAGCCATCGACCTACAGATACCTACGAGCAGTACTTC.

This chain uses TRBV24-1 with TRBJ2-3; possibly TRBD2 for D (6 bases). Germline V gene data show CDR1 as KGHDR and CDR2 as SFDVKD. V lost 11 bases to trimming and J lost 2 bases, with 16 bases between them. The CDR3 spans 14 residues. CDR3 region: CASSPAGSTDTQYF. CDR3 coding DNA: TGTGCCAGCAGCCCAGCGGGCTCCACAGATACGCAGTATTTT.

This clonotype was seen ten or more times. The chain employs TRBV9 and TRBJ1-1; TRBD1 might be the D (5 bases). V gave up 0 bases and J gave up 5 bases, with 14 bases separating them. CDR1 is SGDLS, CDR2 YYNGEE, per germline. The CDR3 is made up of 15 amino acids. CDR3 residues: CASSVVQGAVTEAFF. In nucleotides, the CDR3 is TGTGCCAGCAGCGTAGTTCAAGGGGCGGTGACTGAAGCTTTCTTT. Complete variable domain (other parts from reference TRBV9 and TRBJ1-1): DSGVTQTPKHLITATGQRVTLRCSPRSGDLSVYWYQQSLDQGLQFLIQYYNGEERAKGNILERFSAQQFPDLHSELNLSSLELGDSALYFCASSVVQGAVTEAFFGQGTRLTVV.

Many counts were recorded for this clonotype. V gene TRBV27 combines with J gene TRBJ1-5, with no clear D. Germline assignment: CDR1 MNHEY and CDR2 SMNVEV (reference sequence). V was pared by 1 base and J by 0 bases, with 10 bases between. CDR3 length: 16 amino acids. The CDR3 DNA sequence: TGTGCCAGCAGTTTATATTCTGGGCTTAGCAATCAGCCCCAGCATTTT. This codes for CASSLYSGLSNQPQHF.

By share, this clonotype counts as medium-sized. This sequence joins TRBV28 and TRBJ2-5; D not resolved. This CDR3 comprises 16 residues. CDR1 MDHEN and CDR2 SYDVKM come from the germline V gene. Trimming pared 2 bases from V and 1 base from J, leaving 14 bases between. The CDR3 here is CASSLGRTEVQETQYF. For the CDR3, the DNA is TGTGCCAGCAGTTTAGGGCGGACGGAAGTCCAAGAGACCCAGTACTTC.

Ten or more counts support this clonotype. The chain carries TRBV27 and TRBJ2-5; perhaps TRBD2 as D (6 bases). CDR3 length equals 14 residues. V was shortened by 0 bases and J by 5 bases, with 10 bases between the two germline ends. The germline V gene encodes CDR1 MNHEY and CDR2 SMNVEV (reference sequence). This CDR3 is CASSLSNGGETQYF. As DNA, the CDR3 is TGTGCCAGCAGTTTATCGAACGGGGGTGAGACCCAGTACTTC.

This clonotype was picked up many times. This chain joins TRBV7-2 and TRBJ2-1, with D perhaps assigned TRBD1 or TRBD2 (5 bases each). This CDR3 has 15 amino acids. Trimming shortened V by 4 bases and J by 4 bases, and 14 bases separated the two germline ends. Per the germline V gene, CDR1 is SGHTA and CDR2 is FQGNSA. CDR3 sequence reads: CASSSPGPKYNEQFF. CDR3 nucleotides: TGTGCCAGCAGCTCCCCGGGACCCAAGTACAATGAGCAGTTCTTC. Combining the CDR3 with reference TRBV7-2 and TRBJ2-1 gives the whole variable domain GAGVSQSPSNKVTEKGKDVELRCDPISGHTALYWYRQSLGQGLEFLIYFQGNSAPDKSGLPSDRFSAERTGGSVSTLTIQRTQQEDSAVYLCASSSPGPKYNEQFFGPGTRLTVL.

This clonotype showed up many times. The chain recombines TRBV18 with TRBJ2-1; D may correspond to TRBD1 or TRBD2 (5 bases each). The CDR3 consists of 14 residues. Trimming left V 2 bases short and J 6 bases short, with 11 bases between. The germline V gene encodes CDR1 KGHSH and CDR2 LQKENI. The CDR3 loop reads CASSPGTSVNEQFF. The CDR3 bases are TGTGCCAGCTCACCAGGGACGTCTGTCAATGAGCAGTTCTTC.

The chain uses TRBV27 and TRBJ2-1, with 11 nucleotides matching TRBD2. Germline values: CDR1 MNHEY, CDR2 SMNVEV (reference sequence). Losses at the gene ends were 1 base for V and 2 bases for J; bases not matched to a gene: 10. The CDR3 is 19 residues long. Written as DNA, the CDR3 is TGTGCCAGCAGTTTATATTCCACACTAGCGGGAGCTGCCTACAATGAGCAGTTCTTC. Amino acids: CASSLYSTLAGAAYNEQFF.

This clonotype was seen ten or more times. V usage is TRBV7-9 and J usage is TRBJ1-6; 7 bases line up with TRBD1. The CDR3 has 14 residues. Germline CDR1 SEHNR, CDR2 FQNEAQ (reference sequence). With V trimmed by 5 bases and J by 6 bases, 4 bases remained unmatched. The CDR3 coding sequence is TGTGCCAGCAGCCGGGACAGCTTTAATTCACCCCTCCACTTT. As protein: CASSRDSFNSPLHF.

This clonotype is medium-sized in the sample. CDR3 sequence (DNA): TGCGCCAGCAGCGAAAAGGGGATCGGGGAGCTGTTTTTT. This sequence encodes CASSEKGIGELFF. The rearrangement joins TRBV10-2 to TRBJ2-2, with TRBD1 as a possible D gene (5 bases). Germline V gene data show CDR1 as WSHSY and CDR2 as SAAADI. The CDR3 length is 13 residues. The V gene lost 6 bases and the J gene lost 7 bases, with 12 bases spanning the gap.

This clonotype was observed many times. This chain joins TRBV20-1 and TRBJ2-7; 13 bases are a match to TRBD2. The junction had 11 bases not matched to a gene; V was cut back by 1 base and J by 2 bases. Germline-derived CDR1 and CDR2 are DFQATT and SNEGSKA (reference sequence). CDR3 length: 18 residues. The CDR3 DNA reads as TGCAGTGCTAGAGCTTTTGGGACTAGCGGGAACTTCGCCTACGAGCAGTACTTC. Translated, it gives CSARAFGTSGNFAYEQYF.

This clonotype was counted a few times. The V gene is TRBV4-2, the J gene TRBJ1-6; D is ambiguous. The CDR3 contains 15 residues. Trimming took off 1 base at V and 8 bases at J, with 12 bases between the two ends. Germline V gene sequence: CDR1 LGHNA, CDR2 YNFKEQ. CDR3 in amino acids: CASSQGPSWDSPLHF. The CDR3 DNA reads as TGTGCCAGCAGCCAAGGCCCGAGTTGGGATTCACCCCTCCACTTT.

In its sample, this clonotype was seen many times. The CDR3 reads CASSQNRGQETQYF. CDR3 nucleotides: TGTGCCAGCAGCCAGAACCGGGGACAAGAGACCCAGTACTTC. The chain employs TRBV14 and TRBJ2-5, with D possibly being TRBD2 (5 bases). V was cut by 3 bases and J by 2 bases, with 10 bases left in between. This CDR3 has 14 residues. Germline CDR1 reads SGHDN; CDR2 reads FVKESK. Using reference TRBV14 and TRBJ2-5 for the parts outside the CDR3, the full variable domain is EAGVTQFPSHSVIEKGQTVTLRCDPISGHDNLYWYRRVMGKEIKFLLHFVKESKQDESGMPNNRFLAERTGGTYSTLKVQPAELEDSGVYFCASSQNRGQETQYFGPGTRLLVL.

This clonotype showed up many times. The chain couples TRBV12-3 or TRBV12-4 to TRBJ1-5; no definite D call. The CDR3 contains 13 residues. The V and J ends lost 3 bases and 7 bases respectively, with 10 bases between them. In nucleotides, the CDR3 is TGTGCCAGCAGTTTCTCGACCGGCCAGCCCCAGCATTTT. Translation gives CASSFSTGQPQHF.

There are many counts of this clonotype. The chain combines TRBV5-6 with TRBJ2-2; 11 nucleotides line up with TRBD1. J gave up 6 bases and V 7 bases, and 2 bases lay outside the gene matches. Germline V gene data show CDR1 as SGHDT and CDR2 as YYEEEE. This CDR3 contains 13 residues. CDR3 protein: CASVGQGAGELFF. In DNA form, the CDR3 reads TGTGCCAGCGTGGGACAGGGGGCCGGGGAGCTGTTTTTT. Together with reference TRBV5-6 and TRBJ2-2, the CDR3 gives the full variable domain: DAGVTQSPTHLIKTRGQQVTLRCSPKSGHDTVSWYQQALGQGPQFIFQYYEEEERQRGNFPDRFSGHQFPNYSSELNVNALLLGDSALYLCASVGQGAGELFFGEGSRLTVL.

This clonotype occurred many times. The chain is built from TRBV20-1 and TRBJ2-7, with 9 bases matching TRBD2. V shed 0 bases and J 6 bases; nucleotides not matched to a gene: 12. This CDR3 region has 16 residues. In germline, CDR1 is DFQATT, CDR2 SNEGSKA (reference sequence). The CDR3 is CSARDLGTSTRGEQYF. In DNA, the CDR3 is TGCAGTGCTAGAGATTTAGGGACTAGCACAAGAGGCGAGCAGTACTTC.

The chain couples TRBV18 to TRBJ1-3, with D maybe TRBD1 (5 bases). The V gene lost 2 bases and the J gene lost 5 bases, with 13 bases spanning the gap. From germline, CDR1 is KGHSH and CDR2 LQKENI. This CDR3 comprises 15 residues. The CDR3 is CASSPSSGNRNTIYF. As DNA, the CDR3 is TGTGCCAGCTCACCATCTTCAGGGAATAGAAACACCATATATTTT. The full variable domain, rest sourced from reference TRBV18 and TRBJ1-3, is NAGVMQNPRHLVRRRGQEARLRCSPMKGHSHVYWYRQLPEEGLKFMVYLQKENIIDESGMPKERFSAEFPKEGPSILRIQQVVRGDSAAYFCASSPSSGNRNTIYFGEGSWLTVV.

This clonotype showed up just a few times. The gene calls are TRBV2 and TRBJ1-2; D possibly corresponds to TRBD1 (5 bases). Germline V gene sequence: CDR1 SNHLY, CDR2 FYNNEI. V lost 5 bases and J lost 8, with 21 bases in between. The CDR3 spans 15 residues. This CDR3 reads CASSNGTDRRRGYTF. The CDR3 bases are TGTGCCAGCAGTAACGGGACGGACCGACGAAGAGGCTACACCTTC.

This clonotype ranks as medium-sized. The chain uses TRBV20-1 and TRBJ1-5; 9 nucleotides align to TRBD1. The CDR3 is 16 amino acids. V gave up 6 bases and J gave up 0 bases; unmatched junction bases: 9. The V gene's germline CDR1 is DFQATT and CDR2 SNEGSKA (reference sequence). Written as DNA, the CDR3 is TGCAGTGCACGACAGGGGGGGACACATAGCAATCAGCCCCAGCATTTT. Its protein is CSARQGGTHSNQPQHF.

This clonotype was observed many times. The V call is TRBV7-8, the J call TRBJ1-4; no clear D. V lost 1 base to trimming and J lost 5 bases, with 14 bases between them. This CDR3 is built from 16 residues. CDR1 and CDR2 from the germline V gene are SGHVS and FQNEAQ. CDR3 residues: CASSLGWGFGNEKLFF. The DNA of the CDR3 is TGTGCCAGCAGCTTAGGTTGGGGTTTCGGGAATGAAAAACTGTTTTTT.

At least ten counts were recorded for this clonotype. V usage is TRBV16 and J usage is TRBJ2-7; no clear D gene. The V and J ends lost 2 bases and 3 bases respectively, with 2 bases between them. CDR1 and CDR2 from the germline V gene are KGHSY and FQNENV. This CDR3 region has 11 residues. CDR3 DNA: TGTGCCAGCAGCCAAAGCTACGAGCAGTACTTC. It encodes CASSQSYEQYF.

Many counts were recorded for this clonotype. The V and J genes are TRBV6-2 or TRBV6-3 and TRBJ2-7, with a possible D match to TRBD1 (6 bases). The V and J ends lost 2 bases and 3 bases respectively, with 11 bases between them. The length of the CDR3 is 14 residues. From germline, CDR1 is MNHEY and CDR2 SVGEGT. This chain's CDR3 is CASSYAGEDYEQYF. In DNA, the CDR3 is TGTGCCAGCAGTTACGCAGGGGAAGACTACGAGCAGTACTTC.

This chain uses TRBV6-6 with TRBJ2-2, with TRBD2 matching 9 bases. CDR1 is MNHNY, CDR2 SVGAGI, per germline (reference sequence). The CDR3 extends over 16 amino acids. The V and J ends lost 6 bases and 5 bases, in that order; junction bases with no gene match: 10. The CDR3 is CASRIAGDSGTGELFF. CDR3 DNA: TGTGCCAGCAGGATAGCGGGAGATAGTGGGACCGGGGAGCTGTTTTTT.

This clonotype has a handful of counts. CDR3 residues: CASSPNRDPIDEQFF. CDR3 DNA sequence: TGTGCCAGCTCACCTAACCGGGACCCCATCGATGAGCAGTTCTTC. This chain uses TRBV18 with TRBJ2-1, with D tentatively TRBD1 or TRBD2 (5 bases each). V gave up 3 bases and J gave up 8 bases, with 17 bases separating them. CDR1 and CDR2 from the germline V gene are KGHSH and LQKENI. The CDR3 runs to 15 residues.

This clonotype was recorded many times. The CDR3 DNA reads as TGTGCCAGCAGCTTCTTCGGCCAGTCGGAGACCCAGTACTTC. It translates to CASSFFGQSETQYF. The chain links TRBV7-2 to TRBJ2-5; D call uncertain. Germline loops: CDR1 SGHTA, CDR2 FQGNSA. The V gene lost 3 bases and the J gene lost 5 bases, with 13 bases spanning the gap. The CDR3 sequence is 14 residues long. Full variable domain (missing parts from reference TRBV7-2 and TRBJ2-5): GAGVSQSPSNKVTEKGKDVELRCDPISGHTALYWYRQSLGQGLEFLIYFQGNSAPDKSGLPSDRFSAERTGGSVSTLTIQRTQQEDSAVYLCASSFFGQSETQYFGPGTRLLVL.

This clonotype occurred many times. J is TRBJ2-3 and V is TRBV30; possible D gene TRBD2, 6 bases. Germline values: CDR1 GTSNPN, CDR2 SVGIG (reference sequence). V lost 5 bases and J lost 4, with 13 bases in between. CDR3 length: 13 amino acids. CDR3 DNA sequence: TGTGCCTGGTCTAAGCGGAGGGCAGATACGCAGTATTTT. Amino acids: CAWSKRRADTQYF. Drawing the rest from reference TRBV30 and TRBJ2-3, the complete variable domain is SQTIHQWPATLVQPVGSPLSLECTVEGTSNPNLYWYRQAAGRGLQLLFYSVGIGQISSEVPQNLSASRPQDRQFILSSKKLLLSDSGFYLCAWSKRRADTQYFGPGTRLTVL.

Ten or more counts support this clonotype. The rearrangement links TRBV7-9 to TRBJ1-2, with D unclear. Germline assignment: CDR1 SEHNR and CDR2 FQNEAQ (reference sequence). Trimming shortened V by 1 base and J by 8 bases, and 14 bases separated the two germline ends. This CDR3 contains 14 residues. This chain's CDR3 is CASSLETAPGGYTF. The DNA of the CDR3 is TGTGCCAGCAGCTTAGAGACGGCTCCGGGAGGCTACACCTTC. Together with reference TRBV7-9 and TRBJ1-2, the CDR3 gives the full variable domain: DTGVSQNPRHKITKRGQNVTFRCDPISEHNRLYWYRQTLGQGPEFLTYFQNEAQLEKSRLLSDRFSAERPKGSFSTLEIQRTEQGDSAMYLCASSLETAPGGYTFGSGTRLTVV.